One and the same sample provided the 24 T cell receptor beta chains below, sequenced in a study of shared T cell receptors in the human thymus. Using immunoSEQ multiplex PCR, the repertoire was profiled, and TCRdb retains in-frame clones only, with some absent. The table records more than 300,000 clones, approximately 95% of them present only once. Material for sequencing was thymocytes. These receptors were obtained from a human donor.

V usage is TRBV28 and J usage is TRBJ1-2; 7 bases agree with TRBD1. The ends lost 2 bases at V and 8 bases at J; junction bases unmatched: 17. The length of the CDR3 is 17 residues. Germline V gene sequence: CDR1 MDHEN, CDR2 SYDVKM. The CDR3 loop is CASSLLGQDQRSGGYTF. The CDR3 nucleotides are TGTGCCAGCAGTTTACTAGGACAGGACCAGAGAAGCGGGGGCTACACCTTC.

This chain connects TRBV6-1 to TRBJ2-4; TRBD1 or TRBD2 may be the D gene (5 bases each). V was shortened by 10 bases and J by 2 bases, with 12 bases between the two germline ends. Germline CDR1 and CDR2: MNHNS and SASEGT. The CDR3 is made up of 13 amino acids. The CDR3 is CAINRGPKNIQYF. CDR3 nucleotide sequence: TGTGCCATTAATCGGGGCCCCAAAAACATTCAGTACTTC.

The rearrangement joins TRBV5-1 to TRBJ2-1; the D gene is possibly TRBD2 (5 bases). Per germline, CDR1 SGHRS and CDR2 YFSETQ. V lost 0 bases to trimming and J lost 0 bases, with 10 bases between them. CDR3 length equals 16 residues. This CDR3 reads CASSLVSASSYNEQFF. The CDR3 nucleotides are TGCGCCAGCAGCTTGGTTAGCGCCAGCTCCTACAATGAGCAGTTCTTC.

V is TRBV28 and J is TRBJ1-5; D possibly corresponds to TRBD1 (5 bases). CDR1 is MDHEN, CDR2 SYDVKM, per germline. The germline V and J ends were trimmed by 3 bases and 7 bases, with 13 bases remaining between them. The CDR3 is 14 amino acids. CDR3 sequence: CASSLMAGWQPQHF. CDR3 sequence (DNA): TGTGCCAGCAGTTTGATGGCAGGGTGGCAGCCCCAGCATTTT.

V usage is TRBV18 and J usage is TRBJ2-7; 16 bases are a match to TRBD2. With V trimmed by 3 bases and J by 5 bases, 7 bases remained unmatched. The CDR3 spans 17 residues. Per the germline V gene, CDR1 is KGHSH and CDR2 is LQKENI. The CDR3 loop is CASSPPGLAGGPNEQYF. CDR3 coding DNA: TGTGCCAGCTCACCGCCGGGACTAGCGGGAGGGCCCAACGAGCAGTACTTC.

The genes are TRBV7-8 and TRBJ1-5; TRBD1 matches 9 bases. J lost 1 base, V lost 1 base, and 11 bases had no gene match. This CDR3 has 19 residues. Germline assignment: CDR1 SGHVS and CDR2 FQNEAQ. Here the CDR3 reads CASSLVRTGASGSNQPQHF. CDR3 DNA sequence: TGTGCCAGCAGCTTAGTCAGGACAGGGGCTTCGGGAAGCAATCAGCCCCAGCATTTT.

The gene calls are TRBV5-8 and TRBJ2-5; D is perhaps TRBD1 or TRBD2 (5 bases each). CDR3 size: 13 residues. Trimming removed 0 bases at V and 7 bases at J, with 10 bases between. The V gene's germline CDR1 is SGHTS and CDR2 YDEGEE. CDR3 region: CASSLVGVGTQYF. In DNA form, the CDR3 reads TGTGCCAGCAGCTTGGTGGGGGTAGGGACCCAGTACTTC.

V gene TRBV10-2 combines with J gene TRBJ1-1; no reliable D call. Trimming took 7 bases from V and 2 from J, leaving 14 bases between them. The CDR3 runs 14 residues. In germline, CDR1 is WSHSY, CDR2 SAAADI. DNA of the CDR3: TGCGCCAGCACCCAAAGACCGGCTAACACTGAAGCTTTCTTT. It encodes CASTQRPANTEAFF.

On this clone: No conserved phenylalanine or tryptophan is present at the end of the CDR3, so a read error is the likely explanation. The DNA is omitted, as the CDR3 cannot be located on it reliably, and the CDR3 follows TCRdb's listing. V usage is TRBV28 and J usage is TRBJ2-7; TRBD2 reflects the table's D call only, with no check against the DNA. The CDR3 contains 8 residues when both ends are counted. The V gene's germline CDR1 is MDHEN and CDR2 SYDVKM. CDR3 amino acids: CASSLREC.

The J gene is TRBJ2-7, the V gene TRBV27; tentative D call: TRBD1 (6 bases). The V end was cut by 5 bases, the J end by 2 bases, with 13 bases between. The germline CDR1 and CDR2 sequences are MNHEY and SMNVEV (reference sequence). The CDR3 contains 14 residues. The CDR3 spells CASSPDRRTYEQYF. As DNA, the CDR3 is TGTGCCAGCAGTCCAGACAGGCGAACCTACGAGCAGTACTTC.

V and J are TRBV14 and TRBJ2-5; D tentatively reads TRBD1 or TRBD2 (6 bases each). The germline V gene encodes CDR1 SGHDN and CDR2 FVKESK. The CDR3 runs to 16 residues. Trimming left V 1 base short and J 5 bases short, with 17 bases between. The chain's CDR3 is CASSQAIMGGGETQYF. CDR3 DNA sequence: TGTGCCAGCAGCCAAGCTATCATGGGGGGCGGGGAGACCCAGTACTTC.

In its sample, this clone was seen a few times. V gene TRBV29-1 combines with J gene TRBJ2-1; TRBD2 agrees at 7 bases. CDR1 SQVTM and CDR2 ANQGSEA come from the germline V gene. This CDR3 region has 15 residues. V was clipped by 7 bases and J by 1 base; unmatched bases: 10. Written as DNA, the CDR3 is TGCAGCGCTGTTCAGCGGGACCGTTCCTACAATGAGCAGTTCTTC. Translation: CSAVQRDRSYNEQFF.

Written as DNA, the CDR3 is TGTGCCAGCAGTGAAAGGCGCGGACCCACAGATACGCAGTATTTT. Protein: CASSERRGPTDTQYF. The chain combines TRBV2 with TRBJ2-3; D gene ambiguous. Germline V gene data show CDR1 as SNHLY and CDR2 as FYNNEI. Trimming stripped 2 bases from V and 2 bases from J, with 11 bases between. The CDR3 totals 15 residues.

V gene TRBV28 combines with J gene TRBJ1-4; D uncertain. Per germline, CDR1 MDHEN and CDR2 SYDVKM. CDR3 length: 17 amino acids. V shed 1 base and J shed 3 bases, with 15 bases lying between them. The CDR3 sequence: CASSLFRREGSNEKLFF. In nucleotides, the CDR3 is TGTGCCAGCAGTTTATTTCGTAGGGAGGGTTCTAATGAAAAACTGTTTTTT.

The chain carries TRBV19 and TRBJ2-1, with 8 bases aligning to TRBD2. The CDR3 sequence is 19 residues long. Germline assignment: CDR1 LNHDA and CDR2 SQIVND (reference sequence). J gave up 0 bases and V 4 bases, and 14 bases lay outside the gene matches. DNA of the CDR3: TGTGCCAGTAGTACGACTAGGGCGGGAGGCCGGCGCTCCTACAATGAGCAGTTCTTC. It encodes CASSTTRAGGRRSYNEQFF. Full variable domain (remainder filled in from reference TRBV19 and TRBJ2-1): DGGITQSPKYLFRKEGQNVTLSCEQNLNHDAMYWYRQDPGQGLRLIYYSQIVNDFQKGDIAEGYSVSREKKESFPLTVTSAQKNPTAFYLCASSTTRAGGRRSYNEQFFGPGTRLTVL.

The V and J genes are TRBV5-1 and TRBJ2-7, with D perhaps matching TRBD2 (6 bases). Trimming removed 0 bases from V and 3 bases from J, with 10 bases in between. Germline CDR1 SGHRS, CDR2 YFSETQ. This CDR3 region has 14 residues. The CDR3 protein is CASSLAQGLYEQYF. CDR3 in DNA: TGCGCCAGCAGCTTGGCCCAGGGACTCTACGAGCAGTACTTC.

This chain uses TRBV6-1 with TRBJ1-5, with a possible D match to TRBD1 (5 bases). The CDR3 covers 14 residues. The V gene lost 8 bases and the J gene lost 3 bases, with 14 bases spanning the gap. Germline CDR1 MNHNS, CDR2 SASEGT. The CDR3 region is CASGVRGVNQPQHF. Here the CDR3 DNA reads TGTGCCAGCGGGGTACGAGGGGTCAATCAGCCCCAGCATTTT.

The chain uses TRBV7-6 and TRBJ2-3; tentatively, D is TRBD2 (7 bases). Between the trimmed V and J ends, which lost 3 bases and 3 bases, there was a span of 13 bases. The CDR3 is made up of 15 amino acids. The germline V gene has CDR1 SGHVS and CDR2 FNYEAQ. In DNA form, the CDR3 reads TGTGCCAGCAGCTTCGCGGGGGCGGTAACAGATACGCAGTATTTT. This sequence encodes CASSFAGAVTDTQYF. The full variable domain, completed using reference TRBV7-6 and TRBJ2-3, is GAGVSQSPRYKVTKRGQDVALRCDPISGHVSLYWYRQALGQGPEFLTYFNYEAQQDKSGLPNDRFSAERPEGSISTLTIQRTEQRDSAMYRCASSFAGAVTDTQYFGPGTRLTVL.

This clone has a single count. Here the CDR3 reads CASSEPTSGTYNEQFF. The CDR3 nucleotides read TGTGCCAGCAGTGAACCGACTAGCGGAACCTACAATGAGCAGTTCTTC. The chain employs TRBV6-1 and TRBJ2-1, with 9 bases matching TRBD2. Germline V gives CDR1 MNHNS, CDR2 SASEGT. Unmatched junction bases numbered 4, after V lost 2 bases and J lost 2 bases. CDR3 size: 16 residues.

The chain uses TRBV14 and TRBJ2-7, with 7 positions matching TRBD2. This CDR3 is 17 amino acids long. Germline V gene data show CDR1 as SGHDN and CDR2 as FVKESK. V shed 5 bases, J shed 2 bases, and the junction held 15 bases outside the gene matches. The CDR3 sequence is CASSSSKVGGKAYEQYF. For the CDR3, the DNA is TGTGCCAGCAGCTCATCTAAGGTCGGGGGGAAGGCCTACGAGCAGTACTTC.

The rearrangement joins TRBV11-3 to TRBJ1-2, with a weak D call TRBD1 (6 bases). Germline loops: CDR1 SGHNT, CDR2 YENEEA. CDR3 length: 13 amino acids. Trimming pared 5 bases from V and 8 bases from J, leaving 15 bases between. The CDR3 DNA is TGTGCCAGCAGCCCCCCCGGGGGCTGCGGCTACACCTTC. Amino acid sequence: CASSPPGGCGYTF.

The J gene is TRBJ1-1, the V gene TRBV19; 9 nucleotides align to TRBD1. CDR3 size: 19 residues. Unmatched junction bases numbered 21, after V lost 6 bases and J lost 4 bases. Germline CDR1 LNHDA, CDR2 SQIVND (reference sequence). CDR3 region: CASRMGNGPAQGASTEAFF. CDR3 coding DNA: TGTGCCAGTAGGATGGGGAATGGCCCCGCACAGGGGGCGAGCACTGAAGCTTTCTTT.

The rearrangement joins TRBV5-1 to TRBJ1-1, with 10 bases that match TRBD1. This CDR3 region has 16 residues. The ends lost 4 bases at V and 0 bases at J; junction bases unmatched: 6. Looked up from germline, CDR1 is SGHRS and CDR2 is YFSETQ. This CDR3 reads CASSEDRGYLNTEAFF. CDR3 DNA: TGCGCCAGCAGCGAGGACAGGGGGTATTTGAACACTGAAGCTTTCTTT.

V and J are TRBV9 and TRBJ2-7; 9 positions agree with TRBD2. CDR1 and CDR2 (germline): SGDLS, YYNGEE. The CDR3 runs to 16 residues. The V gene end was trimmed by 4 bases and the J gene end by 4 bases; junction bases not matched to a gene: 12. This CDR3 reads CASSPAHAGGRYEQYF. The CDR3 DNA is TGTGCCAGCAGCCCCGCACATGCGGGAGGGAGGTACGAGCAGTACTTC.